The 2 T cell receptor beta chains given below trace back to one sample, sequenced in a study of identical twins (dated by TCRdb to about 2016). The method behind the library was 5' RACE. Sequencing was performed on an Illumina HiSeq 2000. TCRdb handled the public reads itself, with Q25 trimming in fastp and clone calling in MiXCR, and kept productive beta chains. Rows with a matching CDR3 protein are joined into one entry that keeps the most common DNA and genes. The sample contains hundreds of thousands of distinct CDR3 sequences, more than 6.5% of them found a single time. 2.1% of the sample lies in the top ten. These sequences were also reported in another study, on yellow fever vaccine responses in identical twins.

The specimen sequenced was memory (CD45RO+) T cells sorted from blood. Interpreted using the paper, the cell subset or site label stands for: CD45RO+ enriched T cells. The receptors here all came from a woman aged 18-35 years in good health.

The chain is built from TRBV9 and TRBJ2-1; 7 positions match TRBD2. The CDR3 length is 15 residues. Germline V gene data show CDR1 as SGDLS and CDR2 as YYNGEE. J was trimmed by 6 bases and V by 0 bases; bases with no gene match: 6. The DNA for the CDR3 is TGTGCCAGCAGCGTAGCCGCGGGAGTTGCCAATGAGCAGTTCTTC. Its protein product is CASSVAAGVANEQFF.

This sequence joins TRBV3-1 and TRBJ2-7; 10 bases are a match to TRBD1. This CDR3 has 14 amino acids. Trimming at V came to 5 bases and at J to 5 bases, leaving 6 bases not matched to a gene. Germline assignment: CDR1 LGHDT and CDR2 YNNKEL (reference sequence). The DNA for the CDR3 is TGTGCCAGCAGCGGGTCCGGGACAGGGGACGAGCAGTACGTC. It specifies CASSGSGTGDEQYV.